Below are 14 T cell receptor beta chains sequenced from a single sample in a study of blood T cell repertoires in COVID-19. Generated by immunoSEQ multiplex PCR, the TCRdb table keeps only in-frame clones and is missing some. Here the sample spans over 200,000 clones, roughly four fifths being singletons. The sequenced material came from peripheral blood. These receptors originate from a woman aged 50 to 60 with active or convalescent COVID-19.

This clone was detected only once. V usage is TRBV6-6 and J usage is TRBJ1-5, with a tentative D call TRBD1 (5 bases). Between the trimmed V and J ends, which lost 7 bases and 7 bases, there was a span of 14 bases. CDR1 and CDR2 from the germline V gene are MNHNY and SVGAGI (reference sequence). The CDR3 runs 13 residues. CDR3 region: CASTQGYRQPQHF. The CDR3, as DNA: TGTGCCAGCACCCAGGGATACAGGCAGCCCCAGCATTTT.

CDR3 sequence: CASSPIWGQVELFF. The CDR3 nucleotides read TGTGCCAGCAGCCCGATCTGGGGGCAGGTGGAACTGTTTTTT. The chain joins TRBV27 to TRBJ1-4; D perhaps matches TRBD1 (6 bases). V lost 6 bases to trimming and J lost 12 bases, with 20 bases between them. The V gene's germline CDR1 is MNHEY and CDR2 SMNVEV (reference sequence). CDR3 length: 14 residues.

The chain carries TRBV29-1 and TRBJ1-2, with TRBD1 as a possible D gene (6 bases). Per germline, CDR1 SQVTM and CDR2 ANQGSEA. This CDR3 is built from 12 residues. V was clipped by 4 bases and J by 9 bases, with 15 bases between them. The CDR3 nucleotides are TGCAGCGTTGCTGGGGGGGGCAGGAGCTACACCTTC. The encoded protein is CSVAGGGRSYTF. Together with reference TRBV29-1 and TRBJ1-2, the CDR3 gives the full variable domain: SAVISQKPSRDICQRGTSLTIQCQVDSQVTMMFWYRQQPGQSLTLIATANQGSEATYESGFVIDKFPISRPNLTFSTLTVSNMSPEDSSIYLCSVAGGGRSYTFGSGTRLTVV.

The J gene is TRBJ1-6, the V gene TRBV7-9; 8 bases agree with TRBD1. CDR1 and CDR2 (germline): SEHNR, FQNEAQ (reference sequence). This CDR3 is 17 amino acids long. V lost 4 bases and J lost 9; bases outside the gene matches: 14. In DNA, the CDR3 is TGTGCCAGCAGCTCCGGACAGGGCCATTATATTGGTTCACCCCTCCACTTT. It encodes CASSSGQGHYIGSPLHF. The whole variable domain, filled in from reference TRBV7-9 and TRBJ1-6, reads DTGVSQNPRHKITKRGQNVTFRCDPISEHNRLYWYRQTLGQGPEFLTYFQNEAQLEKSRLLSDRFSAERPKGSFSTLEIQRTEQGDSAMYLCASSSGQGHYIGSPLHFGNGTRLTVT.

This clone was detected once. The chain has TRBV2 and TRBJ2-2, with 10 bases aligning to TRBD1. V dropped 8 bases and J dropped 6; count of bases not matched to a gene: 6. This CDR3 is built from 14 residues. The germline V gene encodes CDR1 SNHLY and CDR2 FYNNEI. CDR3 in DNA: TGTGCCAGCTATCCGGGACAGGGGTCCGGGGAGCTGTTTTTT. Its translation is CASYPGQGSGELFF.

The chain has TRBV28 and TRBJ1-1; 7 positions agree with TRBD1. Trimming at V came to 7 bases and at J to 8 bases, leaving 13 bases not matched to a gene. The CDR3 spans 14 residues. The germline CDR1 and CDR2 sequences are MDHEN and SYDVKM. CDR3 in DNA: TGTGCCAGCATTGGGAGAAGTAGGGACAGAGAAGCTTTCTTT. This gives the protein CASIGRSRDREAFF.

The genes are TRBV2 and TRBJ2-1; the D gene is possibly TRBD1 (6 bases). The CDR3 length is 13 residues. Trimming pared 6 bases from V and 6 bases from J, leaving 12 bases between. Germline V gene sequence: CDR1 SNHLY, CDR2 FYNNEI. The CDR3 DNA reads TGTGCCAGCAGGGGGGCTTATCGCAATGAGCAGTTCTTC. Protein: CASRGAYRNEQFF.

This chain joins TRBV6-4 and TRBJ2-3; TRBD2 is a possible D gene (6 bases). Germline CDR1 MRHNA, CDR2 SNTAGT. V was clipped by 0 bases and J by 6 bases, with 13 bases between them. This CDR3 region has 15 residues. In nucleotides, the CDR3 is TGTGCCAGCAGTGACTCCGGGACTCCCCCCGATACGCAGTATTTT. This encodes CASSDSGTPPDTQYF.

The chain couples TRBV6-5 to TRBJ1-4; the D is unclear. The CDR3 is 13 amino acids. V dropped 11 bases and J dropped 0 bases, with 10 bases sitting between them. Germline-derived CDR1 and CDR2 are MNHEY and SVGAGI. CDR3 loop: CAGHRATNEKLFF. The CDR3 region has the DNA TGTGCCGGCCACCGGGCAACTAATGAAAAACTGTTTTTT.

V gene TRBV6-4 combines with J gene TRBJ2-3; 10 bases line up with TRBD2. Trimming took 4 bases from V and 4 from J; bases not matched to a gene: 5. The CDR3 is 15 amino acids. Germline loops: CDR1 MRHNA, CDR2 SNTAGT. CDR3 loop: CASSGSGGASDTQYF. In nucleotides, the CDR3 is TGTGCCAGCAGTGGAAGCGGGGGGGCCTCAGATACGCAGTATTTT.

The chain has TRBV28 and TRBJ2-4, with TRBD1 as a possible D gene (6 bases). This CDR3 is 17 amino acids long. V lost 4 bases and J lost 3, with 19 bases in between. The V gene's germline CDR1 is MDHEN and CDR2 SYDVKM. The CDR3 sequence is CASSWGWTDVDKNIQYF. DNA for the CDR3: TGTGCCAGCAGTTGGGGCTGGACAGACGTGGACAAAAACATTCAGTACTTC. Full variable domain (outside the CDR3, taken from reference TRBV28 and TRBJ2-4): DVKVTQSSRYLVKRTGEKVFLECVQDMDHENMFWYRQDPGLGLRLIYFSYDVKMKEKGDIPEGYSVSREKKERFSLILESASTNQTSMYLCASSWGWTDVDKNIQYFGAGTRLSVL.

This clone appeared a single time. The V call is TRBV11-2, the J call TRBJ1-1; the D is unclear. The CDR3 extends over 14 amino acids. Germline V gives CDR1 SGHAT, CDR2 FQNNGV. V lost 2 bases and J 6 bases, leaving 13 bases between the germline ends. For the CDR3, the DNA is TGTGCCAGCAGCTTACGGCGGTTCAACTCTGAAGCTTTCTTT. This sequence encodes CASSLRRFNSEAFF. Together with reference TRBV11-2 and TRBJ1-1, the CDR3 gives the full variable domain: EAGVAQSPRYKIIEKRQSVAFWCNPISGHATLYWYQQILGQGPKLLIQFQNNGVVDDSQLPKDRFSAERLKGVDSTLKIQPAKLEDSAVYLCASSLRRFNSEAFFGQGTRLTVV.

The genes are TRBV29-1 and TRBJ1-2, with TRBD1 identical over 9 bases. Germline CDR1 is SQVTM and CDR2 is ANQGSEA. J was trimmed by 6 bases and V by 8 bases; bases with no gene match: 10. The CDR3 length is 13 residues. The CDR3 region is CSSLDRGSNGYTF. DNA of the CDR3: TGCAGCTCCCTCGACAGGGGGAGTAATGGCTACACCTTC. Combining the CDR3 with reference TRBV29-1 and TRBJ1-2 gives the whole variable domain SAVISQKPSRDICQRGTSLTIQCQVDSQVTMMFWYRQQPGQSLTLIATANQGSEATYESGFVIDKFPISRPNLTFSTLTVSNMSPEDSSIYLCSSLDRGSNGYTFGSGTRLTVV.

The chain combines TRBV6-5 with TRBJ1-2; TRBD1 matches at 7 bases. The CDR3 covers 13 residues. Germline-derived CDR1 and CDR2 are MNHEY and SVGAGI. V lost 5 bases and J lost 6; bases outside the gene matches: 6. DNA for the CDR3: TGTGCCAGCAGTATCCAGGGGGTTGATGGCTACACCTTC. It encodes CASSIQGVDGYTF.